This T cell receptor (beta chain) comes out of a study of shared clonotypes between healthy human individuals. Turning to the study itself: Per-donor plates numbered three CD4 naive, three CD4 memory, two CD8 naive and one CD8 memory.

Naive CD8 populations comprised CD45RO-negative cells positively selected for CCR7, excluding terminally differentiated effector memory CD45RA+ cells. Germline V CDR1 and CDR2: SQVTM, ANQGSEA. V lost 6 bases and J lost 10, with 15 bases in between. This CDR3 is 12 amino acids long. Clones were sequenced by immunoSEQ multiplex PCR, and TCRdb holds only the in-frame ones, with some missing. The sample shows roughly 770,000 clones, roughly 96% of them seen only once. The TCR originated in a man aged 25-45 years in good health. Specimen: naive CD8+ T cells sorted from blood. The chain has TRBV29-1 and TRBJ1-4; D is perhaps TRBD1 (5 bases). CDR3 region: CSVRHTGGKLFF. CDR3 coding DNA: TGCAGCGTGAGGCATACAGGAGGAAAACTGTTTTTT.